Detailed here is one TCR beta chain. Its antigen is not identified. This specimen belongs to a study of cytomegalovirus exposure and HLA in healthy donors. The PCR ran on 60 Vbeta and 13 Jbeta primers. Some clones are missing from TCRdb's copy, which holds only in-frame ones; the method was immunoSEQ multiplex PCR. The sample includes about 160,000 clones, 84% of them seen just once. Findings and caveats of the study: A later analysis linked a missense variant in DCLRE1C to the trimming of TCR beta V and J genes. Follow-up analysis seemed to connect common viral pathogens with several of the most significant clusters identified.

The V gene lost 2 bases and the J gene lost 6 bases, with 21 bases spanning the gap. There are 17 residues in the CDR3. Germline-derived CDR1 and CDR2 are SGHVS and FNYEAQ. The sequence was obtained from a man aged 50 to 59 in good health and CMV-seropositive. The chain links TRBV7-6 to TRBJ2-3; D might be TRBD1 (5 bases). Material: PBMCs. The CDR3 sequence is CASSLSSGNLFSDTQYF. CDR3 DNA sequence: TGTGCCAGCAGCTTATCCTCAGGGAACCTGTTCTCGGATACGCAGTATTTT.